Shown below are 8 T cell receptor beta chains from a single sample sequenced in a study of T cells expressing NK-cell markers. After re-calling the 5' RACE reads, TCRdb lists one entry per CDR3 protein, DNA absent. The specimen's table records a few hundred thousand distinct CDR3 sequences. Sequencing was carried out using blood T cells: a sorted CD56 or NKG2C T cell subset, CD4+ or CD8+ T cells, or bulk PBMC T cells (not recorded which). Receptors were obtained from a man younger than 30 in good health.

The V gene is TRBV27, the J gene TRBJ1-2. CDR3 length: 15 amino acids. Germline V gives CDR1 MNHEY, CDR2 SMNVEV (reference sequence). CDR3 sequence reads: CASRRTQPTNYGYTF.

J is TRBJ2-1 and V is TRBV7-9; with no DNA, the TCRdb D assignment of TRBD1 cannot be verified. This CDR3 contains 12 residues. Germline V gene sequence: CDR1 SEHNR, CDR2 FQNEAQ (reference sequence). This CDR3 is CASSAARVEQFF.

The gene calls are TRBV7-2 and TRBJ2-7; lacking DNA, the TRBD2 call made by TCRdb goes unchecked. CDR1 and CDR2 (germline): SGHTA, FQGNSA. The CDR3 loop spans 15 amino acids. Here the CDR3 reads CASSLAGTSNYEQYF.

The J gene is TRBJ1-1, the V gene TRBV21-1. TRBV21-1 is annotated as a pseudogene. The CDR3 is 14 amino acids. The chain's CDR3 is CASSKLGPDTEAFF.

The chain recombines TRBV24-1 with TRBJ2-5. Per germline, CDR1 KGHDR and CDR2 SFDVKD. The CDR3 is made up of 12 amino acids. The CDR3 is CATSDPQETQYF.

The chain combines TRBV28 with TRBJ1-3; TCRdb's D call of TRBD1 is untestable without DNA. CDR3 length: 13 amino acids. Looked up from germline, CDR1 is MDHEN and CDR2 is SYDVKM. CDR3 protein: CASSWTIGNTIYF. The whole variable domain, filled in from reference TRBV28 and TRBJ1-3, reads DVKVTQSSRYLVKRTGEKVFLECVQDMDHENMFWYRQDPGLGLRLIYFSYDVKMKEKGDIPEGYSVSREKKERFSLILESASTNQTSMYLCASSWTIGNTIYFGEGSWLTVV.

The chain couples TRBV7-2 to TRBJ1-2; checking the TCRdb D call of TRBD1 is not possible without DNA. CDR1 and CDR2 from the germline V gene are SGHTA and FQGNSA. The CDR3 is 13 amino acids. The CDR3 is CASSPDRLGGYTF. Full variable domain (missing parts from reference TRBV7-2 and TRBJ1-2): GAGVSQSPSNKVTEKGKDVELRCDPISGHTALYWYRQSLGQGLEFLIYFQGNSAPDKSGLPSDRFSAERTGGSVSTLTIQRTQQEDSAVYLCASSPDRLGGYTFGSGTRLTVV.

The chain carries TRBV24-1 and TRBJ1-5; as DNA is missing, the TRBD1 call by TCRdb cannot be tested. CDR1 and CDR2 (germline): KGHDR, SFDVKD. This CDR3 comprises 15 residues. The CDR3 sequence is CATSDGTGGSQPQHF.